This TCR beta chain was recovered during a study of glioma-infiltrating T cells. Amplification of TCR alpha and beta CDR3 regions from RNA used iRepertoire nested multiplex PCR. TCRdb processed the multiplex PCR reads anew with MiXCR; each CDR3 protein has one entry. The sample consists of 100,000 to 150,000 distinct CDR3 sequences, about 23% of them appearing once. As for this clonotype: This clone may be a read error of a much larger clone one base away. The missing conserved phenylalanine or tryptophan at the end of this CDR3 makes a read error likely.

The CDR3 has 12 amino acids. Germline V gene data show CDR1 as SGHRS and CDR2 as YFSETQ. V was shortened by 1 base and J by 7 bases, with 3 bases between the two germline ends. The chain carries TRBV5-1 and TRBJ2-6; D remains unclear. The receptor comes from a human donor with low-grade glioma or glioblastoma, undergoing nonglioma brain surgery, or in good health (not recorded which). Sequenced input: glioma tissue, nonneoplastic brain tissue, or PBMCs (not recorded which). In DNA form, the CDR3 reads TGCGCCAGCAGCTTGATTGCCAACGTCCTGACTATC. Its protein is CASSLIANVLTI.